A single TCR beta chain is shown here with its context. The target antigen is unknown. The CDR3 has 16 residues. Unmatched junction bases numbered 3, after V lost 0 bases and J lost 6 bases. The germline V gene has CDR1 LGHNT and CDR2 FRNRAP. Amplification used 60 Vbeta primers and 13 Jbeta primers. Only in-frame clones appear in the TCRdb table, and some are missing; sequencing was by immunoSEQ multiplex PCR. The table shows hundreds of thousands of clones, with 70% to 80% occurring only once. The sample belongs to a study of cytomegalovirus exposure and HLA in healthy donors. The wider study: From about 179 million T cells, an earlier analysis saw 120 million or so unique TCR beta sequences.

The study, taken as a whole, reports: Later analysis demonstrated an association between a missense DCLRE1C variant and TCR beta V- and J-gene trimming. When presence/absence was analysed, sequencing depth was taken to be roughly uniform across donors.

The source is a woman aged 60-75 years in good health and CMV-seropositive. The sample taken for sequencing was PBMCs. The V and J genes are TRBV12-5 and TRBJ2-3, with 13 bases fitting TRBD2. This CDR3 reads CASGLVLAGGPDTQYF. The CDR3 DNA reads TGTGCTAGTGGTTTGGTACTAGCGGGAGGGCCGGATACGCAGTATTTT.